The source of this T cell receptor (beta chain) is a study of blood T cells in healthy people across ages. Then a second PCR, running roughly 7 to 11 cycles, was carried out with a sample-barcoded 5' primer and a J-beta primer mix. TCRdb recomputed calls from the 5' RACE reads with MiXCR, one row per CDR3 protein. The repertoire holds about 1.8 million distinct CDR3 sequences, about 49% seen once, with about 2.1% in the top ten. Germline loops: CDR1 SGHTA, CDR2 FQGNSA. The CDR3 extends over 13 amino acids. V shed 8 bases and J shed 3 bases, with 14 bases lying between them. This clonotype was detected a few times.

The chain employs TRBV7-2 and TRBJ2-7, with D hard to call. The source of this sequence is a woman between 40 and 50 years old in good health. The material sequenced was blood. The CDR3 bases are TGTGCCAGCGCCAGAATCCCGGGCTACGAGCAGTACTTC. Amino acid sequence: CASARIPGYEQYF.